This T cell receptor beta chain is drawn from a study of T cells in localized non-small cell lung cancer. The study, taken as a whole, reports: Across samples, adjacent lung featured a median approximately 60 of the top 100 tumor clones. Uninvolved adjacent lung showed peak T cell clonality, exceeding tumor. Elevated blood T cell density was associated with longer overall survival. The tumor had only one region sequenced, so heterogeneity remains possible.

CDR3 length: 17 residues. V was shortened by 3 bases and J by 0 bases, with 17 bases between the two germline ends. Looked up from germline, CDR1 is SEHNR and CDR2 is FQNEAQ (reference sequence). Assay used: immunoSEQ multiplex PCR; TCRdb lists only in-frame clones, some missing. The table has about 52,000 clones, more than 75% seen once. Comment on this clone: Its antigen is still unknown.

The V call is TRBV7-9, the J call TRBJ1-1; D might be TRBD1 (5 bases). This specimen consisted of PBMCs, obtained before any cancer treatment. The receptor's source is a female donor with stage II lung adenocarcinoma. The CDR3 loop is CASSLGRLGGMNTEAFF. CDR3 sequence (DNA): TGTGCCAGCAGCTTGGGACGCCTAGGCGGTATGAACACTGAAGCTTTCTTT.